This T cell receptor beta chain derives from a study of T-cell memory formation after mild COVID-19. Using constant-segment primers, 5'RACE produced TCR alpha and TCR beta cDNA libraries carrying sample barcodes and UMIs. TCRdb called the 5' RACE reads again in MiXCR, with one record for every CDR3 protein. The sample lists approximately 260,000 distinct CDR3 sequences; around 15% were seen once. This clonotype was counted between two and nine times. Trimming took 5 bases from V and 2 from J, leaving 17 bases between them. The CDR3 is 16 amino acids. The rearrangement links TRBV12-3 or TRBV12-4 to TRBJ2-3; no clear D gene. This clonotype was sampled from a man younger than 35 who had mild COVID-19 (a few samples of this study predate the infection). Cell type and time point are not known. Sequencing was performed on PBMCs or a T cell subset sorted from them (not recorded which). The CDR3, as DNA: TGTGCCAGCAGTGGTTTCGACTTAGGCCCCACAGATACGCAGTATTTT. Encoded protein: CASSGFDLGPTDTQYF.